The sequence of this T cell receptor beta chain was determined in a study of blood T cell repertoires in COVID-19. Profiled with immunoSEQ multiplex PCR; TCRdb holds only in-frame clones, not every one. The sample includes 65,000 to 90,000 clones, approximately 80% of them seen just once. The CDR3 covers 15 residues. The J segment lost 2 bases and the V segment lost 4 bases, leaving 5 bases of the junction unmatched. Germline V gene sequence: CDR1 LGHDT, CDR2 YNNKEL (reference sequence). The sequence came from a man older than 75 with active or convalescent COVID-19. The sample comprised peripheral blood. V is TRBV3-1 (or the pseudogene TRBV3-2) and J is TRBJ2-5; 9 nucleotides align to TRBD2. This CDR3 is CASSPRLAAQETQYF. CDR3 DNA: TGTGCCAGCAGCCCTCGACTAGCGGCTCAAGAGACCCAGTACTTC.